The present T cell receptor (beta chain) was sequenced within a study of cytomegalovirus exposure and HLA in healthy donors (dated by TCRdb to about 2017). Broadly, across the study: An earlier analysis of some 550 of the donors reported approximately 300 Gb of sequence data and approximately 110 million unique TCR beta sequences from around 200 million T cells. The number of typed donors differed by locus: about 620-640 for A, B, C, DRB1 and DQB1; 500 to 550 for DQA1; over 600 for DPA1; and some 450 for DPB1. Rather than drawing on any new phenotypic data, the later analysis identified candidate immune exposures from TCR beta sequences and the way those sequences occurred across donors. Five DR-DQ haplotypes were handled as single units for association and clustering because linkage in the cohort was strong. A later genetic analysis used genome-wide SNP genotypes for about 60% of the roughly 700 donors, treating that subset as a discovery cohort. In addition to the first cohort of 666 subjects, a separate validation cohort of about 120 different subjects was used. Among some 400 genotyped donors of the cohort, an average of about 240,000 unique TCR beta nucleotide sequences were sequenced per donor, about a sixth of them non-productive. An earlier analysis of some 500 of the donors applied high-throughput TCR beta sequencing to assess whether each TCR beta V gene segment acted as functional or pseudogenic. Of the approximately 370 genotyped donors, 70% to 90% were placed in the genetic ancestry cluster associated with self-reported Caucasian donors. Donor age, sex, ethnicity and CMV serostatus were compiled together with the repertoire data. To predict cytomegalovirus infection status, the study combined high-throughput TCR immunosequencing, statistical association of individual TCRs with disease status, and machine learning. Roughly 300 gigabases of sequencing data and approximately 80 million unique TCR sequences were included in an early release covering roughly 600 HLA-typed donors. The T cell repertoires of 666 subjects were profiled by immunosequencing and related to cytomegalovirus serostatus. HLA typing included class I and class II loci at four-digit resolution. The study aimed to test whether signatures of past pathogen exposure could be identified by cataloging public T cell receptors. Every repertoire in the discovery cohort had been generated on one and the same sequencing platform. In a later analysis, previously published TCR beta repertoires from 550 to 750 donors were re-analyzed and high-resolution HLA genotyping was added so that TCR occurrence patterns could be studied. Study-wide conclusions, independent of this receptor: In a later analysis, about 16,000 TCR beta sequences were associated with specific HLA alleles at a false discovery rate of 0.05. Immune exposure information for the cohort was limited to CMV serostatus. The authors suggested that the approach could potentially be extended to other disease states and immunological phenotypes. Because counts were too low, about 18 rarely observed V segments, including chromosome 9 orphons, were excluded from the earlier analysis of 587 of the donors. When HLA alleles, especially DR and DQ, strongly co-occurred, attributing TCR associations to individual alleles was difficult. Most TCR sequences were observed very rarely across donors, whereas some public TCRs were present in many individuals. In vitro tests confirmed that a few of the cytomegalovirus-associated TCR beta chains recognize cytomegalovirus antigens. Compared with equally common non-associated chains, HLA-associated TCR beta chains in a later analysis were more clonally expanded and had lower generation probabilities. The presence/absence analyses assumed that sequencing depth was roughly uniform across donors, and that assumption may not be true. According to a later genetic analysis, donors in an Asian-associated ancestry cluster had fewer N-insertions in productive TCRs than the approximately 710-donor mean. Correlated functional status among segregating V segments might be attributable to linkage disequilibrium, but an unknown experimental factor could not be ruled out. In a later analysis, most CMV-associated TCR beta chains were found to appear HLA-restricted, with HLA associations seemingly driven largely by CMV exposure. An earlier analysis of approximately 570 of the donors showed that most TCR beta V segments appeared in productive rearrangements either about 90% or about 30% of the time, which broadly matched IMGT annotations. An association between a missense DCLRE1C variant and V-gene and J-gene trimming of TCR beta chains was found in a later genetic analysis and replicated in an independent cohort. In the study, approximately 160 TCR beta chains were listed as associated with cytomegalovirus. A further reported finding was that TCR beta sequences accurately predicted the HLA-A and HLA-B alleles for most subjects in the first cohort. A group of highly shared sequence variants was considered likely to be a technical artifact of the sequencing pipeline. Because the 87-base-pair reads could not distinguish some IMGT-functional V segments, including TRBV6-2 and TRBV6-3, those segments were excluded. According to a later analysis, parvovirus B19, influenza, CMV and Epstein-Barr virus appeared linked to several top co-occurrence clusters. The classifier was reported to diagnose cytomegalovirus status with high specificity and sensitivity in both the original cohort and the validation cohort. The cohort was sequenced for TCR beta chains only, and without alpha or paired-chain data the features that could be detected were limited. In a later analysis, TCR association rates were found to vary across HLA loci, with the most associated TCRs seen for DRB1 alleles and the fewest for HLA-C alleles. Because HLA typing was unavailable for some donors at each locus, only the typed subset was used in association tests.

The cohort consisted of some 670 healthy bone marrow donors. Cohort members were all nominally healthy when sampled, although unrecorded immune exposures were likely present. The donor was CMV seronegative and was included in the group of over 300 seronegative cohort members. Every donor gave a peripheral blood sample, and the peripheral blood mononuclear cells from that sample were used for TCR beta sequencing. The Qiagen DNeasy Blood Extraction Kit was used to extract genomic DNA from the blood cell samples. Looking up the germline V gene yields CDR1 MDHEN and CDR2 SYDVKM. V loses 6 bases, J loses 0 bases, and the germline ends lie 11 bases apart. CDR3 length: 15 amino acids, cysteine to phenylalanine. The only DNA kept is the CDR3, 45 bases in frame from the first base. Details on this clone: Its target antigen remains unknown. Base qualities are not provided; no much larger clone lies one nucleotide away.

Libraries came from the immunoSEQ multiplex PCR assay. A mixture of 60 forward primers for TCR Vbeta segments and 13 reverse primers for TCR Jbeta segments was used in the multiplex PCR. A multiplex PCR assay on genomic DNA amplified the CDR3 region of rearranged TCR beta genes. The amplified TCR beta libraries were sequenced on the Illumina HiSeq System as 87-base-pair reads. The original methods were these. In a later analysis, some 80 million unique TCR beta chains were counted across the roughly 610 repertoires, and around 10 million of these chains were shared by at least two donors. Raw reads were error-corrected and collapsed into unique sequences by a nearest-neighbor algorithm in which closely related sequences were merged to remove PCR and sequencing errors. V, D and J gene segments were assigned by aligning CDR3 sequences to IMGT reference sequences. For a sequence to be retained, at least a six-nucleotide match to both a V gene segment and a J gene segment was required. Rearrangements were called productive when the CDR3 lacked stop codons and stayed in frame with V and J; all others were non-productive. Following IMGT convention, CDR3 was defined as the stretch from the second conserved V-encoded cysteine to the conserved J-encoded phenylalanine. The earlier analysis of more than 450 of the donors excluded sequences that lacked an unambiguous match to a single V gene segment. In an earlier analysis of roughly 500 of the donors, V segments were called functional above 56.7% productive rearrangements and were called segregating when the between-donor standard deviation exceeded 5%. A statistical classification framework was built to diagnose cytomegalovirus status from the catalog of TCR beta chain sequences. V and J gene assignment, in a later analysis, came from comparing TCR nucleotide sequences with IMGT/GENE-DB human TR gene sequences. The TCRdist pipeline was used in a later analysis to assign CDR3 sequences and most-parsimonious VDJ recombination scenarios. In a later analysis, each TCR beta chain was defined by its CDR3 amino acid sequence together with its V-gene family, and reads lacking a unique V-gene family were excluded. In a later analysis, 450 to 600 highly shared, low-generation-probability nucleotide sequences were removed to address suspected cross-contamination and a sequencing artifact. For each public chain, a later analysis derived a clonal expansion index from normalized ranks of inferred template counts within each repertoire. Generation probabilities in a later analysis came from a VDJ recombination model fitted to out-of-frame rearrangements, and those results were checked against IGoR. In a later analysis, hypergeometric tests were used to score TCR-TCR, TCR-HLA and TCR-CMV co-occurrence, with a repertoire-size bias correction applied to TCR pairs. To estimate false discovery rates, a later analysis permuted the HLA or CMV assignments 20 times. In a later analysis, co-occurring TCRs were grouped with DBSCAN, and TCRdist sequence similarity was added when clustering was performed within HLA-allele-positive subsets. Repertoires with fewer than 30,000 or more than 120,000 public chains were left out of co-occurrence clustering, as were about 5 repertoires with anomalous nucleotide sharing. Entries here come from immuneACCESS through TCRdb and include only in-frame sequences with V and J called. Some clones fail to appear in such tables; in the studies checked, an unresolved V gene covers under half of the shortfall, and the cause of the remainder is unknown. The DNA gave D and trimming, while V, J and clone size come from that table. This sample is represented by 150,000 to 200,000 clones; around 80% of them were singletons. Approximately 2% of the sample is held by the ten biggest clonotypes.

The chain is assembled from TRBV28 and TRBJ2-2; TRBD2 is a weak D gene call, 6 bases matching. Source material: PBMCs. The origin of this receptor is a man aged 18 to 35 in good health and CMV-seronegative. The DNA sequence is given as TGTGCCAGCAGCCTACCGGGAGCGAACACCGGGGAGCTGTTTTTT. It encodes CASSLPGANTGELFF.